The present TCR beta chain was sequenced within a study of T cell responses to AZD1222 COVID-19 vaccine. Study at large: Researchers grouped second doses given at about 4 or about 12 weeks into one pool.

Germline loops: CDR1 SGHRS, CDR2 YFSETQ. Trimming cost V 4 bases and J 1 base; bases outside gene matches: 9. CDR3 length: 16 amino acids. Concerning this clone: Its antigen is not identified.

Overall study findings and caveats: Females outnumbered males among donors, who were mostly white British; clonal diversity was possibly underestimated. Receipt of two AZD1222 doses was followed by a rise in Spike-specific TCR breadth and depth. Only 5 to 7 AZD1222 recipients tested seropositive at baseline.

Repertoires were generated with immunoSEQ multiplex PCR, while TCRdb's copy carries only in-frame clones and drops some. The table has about 110,000 clones, nearly 90% seen once; the top ten hold roughly a sixth. Here the sequenced sample was peripheral blood, taken on day 0 of AZD1222 vaccination. The clonotype was recovered from an adult in good health. The chain recombines TRBV5-1 with TRBJ1-2; 8 bases agree with TRBD1. Here the CDR3 DNA reads TGCGCCAGCAGCCCTCGGACAGGGTGGGGTAACTATGGCTACACCTTC. This translates into CASSPRTGWGNYGYTF.